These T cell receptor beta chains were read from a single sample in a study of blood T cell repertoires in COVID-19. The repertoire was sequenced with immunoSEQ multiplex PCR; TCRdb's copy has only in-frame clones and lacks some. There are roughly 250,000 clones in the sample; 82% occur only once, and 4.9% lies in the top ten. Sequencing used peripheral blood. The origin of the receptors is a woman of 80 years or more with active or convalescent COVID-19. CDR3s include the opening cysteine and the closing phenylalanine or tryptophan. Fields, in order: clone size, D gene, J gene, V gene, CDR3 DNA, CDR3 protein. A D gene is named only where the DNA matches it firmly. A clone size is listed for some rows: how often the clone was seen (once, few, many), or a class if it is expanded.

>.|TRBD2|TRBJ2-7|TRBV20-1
TGCAGTGCTAGTTTTTATAGCGGGAGCGACGAGCAGTACTTC
CSASFYSGSDEQYF
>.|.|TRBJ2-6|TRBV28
TGTGCCAGCAGTTTTACGGTAGAGGCCAACGTCCTGACTTTC
CASSFTVEANVLTF
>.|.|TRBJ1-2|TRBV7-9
TGTGCCAGCAGCTTATCCTCCTCGACAAAAGGTGGCTACACCTTC
CASSLSSSTKGGYTF
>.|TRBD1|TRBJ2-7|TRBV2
TGTGCCACCACAGGGGGGTATTACGAGCAGTACTTC
CATTGGYYEQYF
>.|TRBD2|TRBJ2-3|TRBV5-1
TGCGCCAGCAGGTCGAGCGGGAGGGCCGATACGCAGTATTTT
CASRSSGRADTQYF
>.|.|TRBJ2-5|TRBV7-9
TGTGCCAGCAGCCCCCACGGGGAGACCCAGTACTTC
CASSPHGETQYF
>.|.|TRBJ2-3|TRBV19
TGTGCCAGTAGTCTCTTCGGGGGGCAAATCACAGATACGCAGTATTTT
CASSLFGGQITDTQYF
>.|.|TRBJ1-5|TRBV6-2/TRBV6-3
TGTGCCAGCAGTTACGTAGGGGGTCGCCAGCCCCAGCATTTT
CASSYVGGRQPQHF
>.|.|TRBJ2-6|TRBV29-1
TGCAGCGTTGGGCAGTCTGGGGCCAACGTCCTGACTTTC
CSVGQSGANVLTF
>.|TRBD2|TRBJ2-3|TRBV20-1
TGCAGTGCTAGTCGAGTAGCGGGAGTGGATACGCAGTATTTT
CSASRVAGVDTQYF
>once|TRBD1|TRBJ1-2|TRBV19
TGTGCCAGTAGCCCCGGGACAGGGGATCGGTATGGCTACACCTTC
CASSPGTGDRYGYTF
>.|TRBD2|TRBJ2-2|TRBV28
TGTGCCAGCCAAAGTGCGGGGGACACCGGGGAGCTGTTTTTT
CASQSAGDTGELFF
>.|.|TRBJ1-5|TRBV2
TGTGCCAGCAGGAAAGAGAGCAATCAGCCCCAGCATTTT
CASRKESNQPQHF